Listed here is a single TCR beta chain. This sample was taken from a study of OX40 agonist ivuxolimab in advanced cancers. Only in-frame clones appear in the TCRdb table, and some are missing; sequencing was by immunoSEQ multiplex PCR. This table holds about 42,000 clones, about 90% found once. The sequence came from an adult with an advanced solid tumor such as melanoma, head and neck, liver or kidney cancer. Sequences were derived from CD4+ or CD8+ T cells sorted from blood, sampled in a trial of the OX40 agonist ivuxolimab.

This chain's CDR3 is CASISGRDNNEKLFF. The CDR3 nucleotides read TGTGCCAGTATTTCCGGACGGGACAATAATGAAAAACTGTTTTTT. The J gene is TRBJ1-4, the V gene TRBV19, with D possibly being TRBD1 (6 bases). The CDR3 consists of 15 residues. Trimming took 7 bases from V and 4 from J, leaving 16 bases between them. CDR1 LNHDA and CDR2 SQIVND come from the germline V gene (reference sequence).